Given below is one T cell receptor (beta chain) in context. Its antigen is unknown. The study ran its PCR with 60 Vbeta and 13 Jbeta primers. Method: immunoSEQ multiplex PCR; TCRdb's copy keeps in-frame clones and lacks some. The data hold about 200,000 clones, with 70% to 90% observed a single time. The CDR3 has 13 residues. Germline CDR1 is SNHLY and CDR2 is FYNNEI. V was pared by 7 bases and J by 4 bases, with 6 bases of the junction left unmatched. This sample stems from a study of cytomegalovirus exposure and HLA in healthy donors. Study results and caveats: TCR beta sequences reportedly predicted most subjects' HLA-A and HLA-B alleles accurately. Cytomegalovirus association was listed for around 170 TCR beta chains. Later, an analysis showed that TCR beta chains associated with HLA were more clonally expanded than others that were equally common. A few of the chains that were CMV-associated were confirmed in vitro to be specific for CMV antigens.

The sequenced material came from PBMCs. This TCR was recovered from a man aged 30 to 45 in good health and CMV-seronegative. V and J are TRBV2 and TRBJ2-7; 8 positions match TRBD2. CDR3 amino acids: CASTGGEIYEQYF. The CDR3 bases are TGTGCCAGCACCGGGGGGGAGATTTACGAGCAGTACTTC.